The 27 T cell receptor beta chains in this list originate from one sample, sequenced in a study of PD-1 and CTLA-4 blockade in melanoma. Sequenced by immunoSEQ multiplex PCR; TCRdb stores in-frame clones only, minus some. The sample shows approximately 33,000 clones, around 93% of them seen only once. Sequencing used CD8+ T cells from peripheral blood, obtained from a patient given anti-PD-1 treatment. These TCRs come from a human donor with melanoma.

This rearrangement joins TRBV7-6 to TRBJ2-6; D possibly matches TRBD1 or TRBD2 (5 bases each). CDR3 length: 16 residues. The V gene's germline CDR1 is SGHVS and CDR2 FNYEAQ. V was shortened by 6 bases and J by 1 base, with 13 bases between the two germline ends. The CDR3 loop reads CASRGDPLSGANVLTF. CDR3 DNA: TGTGCCAGCAGGGGGGACCCTTTGTCTGGGGCCAACGTCCTGACTTTC.

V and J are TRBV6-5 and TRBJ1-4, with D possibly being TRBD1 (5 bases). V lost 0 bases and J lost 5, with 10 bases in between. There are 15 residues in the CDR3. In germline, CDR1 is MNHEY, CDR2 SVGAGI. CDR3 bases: TGTGCCAGCAGTTACTCGCAGGGAGTGAATGAAAAACTGTTTTTT. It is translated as CASSYSQGVNEKLFF.

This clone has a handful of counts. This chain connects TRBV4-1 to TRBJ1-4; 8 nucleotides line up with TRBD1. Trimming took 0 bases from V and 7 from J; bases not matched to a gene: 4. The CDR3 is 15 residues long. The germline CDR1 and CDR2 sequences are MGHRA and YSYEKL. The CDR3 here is CASSQEDRGAEKLFF. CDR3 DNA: TGCGCCAGCAGCCAAGAAGACAGGGGAGCTGAAAAACTGTTTTTT.

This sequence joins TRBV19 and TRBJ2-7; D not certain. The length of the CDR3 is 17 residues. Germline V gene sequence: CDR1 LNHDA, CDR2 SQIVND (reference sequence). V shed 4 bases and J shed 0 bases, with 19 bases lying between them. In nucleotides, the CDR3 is TGTGCCAGTAGTACCGCGGCTGGGCAGATTTTCTCCTACGAGCAGTACTTC. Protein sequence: CASSTAAGQIFSYEQYF.

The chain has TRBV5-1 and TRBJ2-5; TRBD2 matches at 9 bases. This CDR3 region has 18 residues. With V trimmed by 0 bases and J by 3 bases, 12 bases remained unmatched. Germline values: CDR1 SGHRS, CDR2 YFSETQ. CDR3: CASSLGPLSGSPEETQYF. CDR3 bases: TGCGCCAGCAGCTTGGGGCCTCTTAGCGGGAGCCCAGAAGAGACCCAGTACTTC.

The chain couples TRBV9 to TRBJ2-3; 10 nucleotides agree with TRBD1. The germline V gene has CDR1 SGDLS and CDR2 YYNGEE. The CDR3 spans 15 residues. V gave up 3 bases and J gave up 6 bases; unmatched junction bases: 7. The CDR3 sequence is CASSDRDRGSDTQYF. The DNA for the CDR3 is TGTGCCAGCAGCGACCGGGACAGGGGATCTGATACGCAGTATTTT.

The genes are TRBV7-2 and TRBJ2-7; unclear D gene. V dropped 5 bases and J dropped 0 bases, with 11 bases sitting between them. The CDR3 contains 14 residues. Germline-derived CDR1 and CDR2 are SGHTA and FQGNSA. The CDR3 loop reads CASSLGRNSYEQYF. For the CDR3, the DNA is TGTGCCAGCAGCCTAGGACGGAACTCCTACGAGCAGTACTTC.

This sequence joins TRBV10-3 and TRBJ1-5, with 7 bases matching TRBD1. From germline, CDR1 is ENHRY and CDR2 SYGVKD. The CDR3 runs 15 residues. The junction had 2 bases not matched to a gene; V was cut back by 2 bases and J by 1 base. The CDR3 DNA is TGTGCCATCAGTGAGACAGGGGTAAGCAATCAGCCCCAGCATTTT. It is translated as CAISETGVSNQPQHF.

Here the CDR3 reads CASSQEKGNEQYF. CDR3 nucleotides: TGCGCCAGCAGCCAAGAGAAGGGGAACGAGCAGTACTTC. The chain couples TRBV4-1 to TRBJ2-7; a weak D match, TRBD1 (5 bases). Germline V gives CDR1 MGHRA, CDR2 YSYEKL. This CDR3 spans 13 amino acids. Trimming pared 0 bases from V and 5 bases from J, leaving 8 bases between.

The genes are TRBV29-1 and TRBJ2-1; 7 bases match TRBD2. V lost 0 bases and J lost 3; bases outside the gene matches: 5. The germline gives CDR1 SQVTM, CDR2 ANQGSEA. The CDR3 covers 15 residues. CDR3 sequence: CSVEEYLAVYNEQFF. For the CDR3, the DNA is TGCAGCGTTGAAGAATACCTAGCGGTCTACAATGAGCAGTTCTTC.

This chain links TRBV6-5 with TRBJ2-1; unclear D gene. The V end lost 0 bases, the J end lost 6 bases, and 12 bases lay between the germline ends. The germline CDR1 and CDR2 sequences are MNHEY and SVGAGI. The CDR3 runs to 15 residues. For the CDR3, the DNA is TGTGCCAGCAGTTACTCTAAGGGAACCGGCAATGAGCAGTTCTTC. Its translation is CASSYSKGTGNEQFF.

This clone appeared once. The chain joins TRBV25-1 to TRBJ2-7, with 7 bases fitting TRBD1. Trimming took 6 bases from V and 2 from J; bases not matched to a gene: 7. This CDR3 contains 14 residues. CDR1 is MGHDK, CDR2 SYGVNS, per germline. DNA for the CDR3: TGTGCCAGCAGACCGAGGGGGCCACCCTACGAGCAGTACTTC. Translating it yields CASRPRGPPYEQYF.

Written as DNA, the CDR3 is TGTGCCAGCAGTTATGTCGGGGACCTAAACACTGAAGCTTTCTTT. The encoded protein is CASSYVGDLNTEAFF. The gene calls are TRBV6-5 and TRBJ1-1; possibly TRBD1 for D (5 bases). Germline CDR1 MNHEY, CDR2 SVGAGI. This CDR3 contains 15 residues. Between the trimmed V and J ends, which lost 3 bases and 2 bases, there was a span of 13 bases.

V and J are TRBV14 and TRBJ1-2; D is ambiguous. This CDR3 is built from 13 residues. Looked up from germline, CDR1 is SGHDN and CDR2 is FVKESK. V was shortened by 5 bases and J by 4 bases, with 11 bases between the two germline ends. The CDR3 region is CASSDFEAYGYTF. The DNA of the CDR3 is TGTGCCAGCAGCGATTTCGAAGCCTATGGCTACACCTTC.

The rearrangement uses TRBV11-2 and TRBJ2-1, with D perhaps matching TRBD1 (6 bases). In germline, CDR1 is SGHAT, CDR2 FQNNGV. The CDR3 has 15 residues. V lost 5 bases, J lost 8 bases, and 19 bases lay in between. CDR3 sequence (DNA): TGTGCCAGCAGCCCATGGGACACGACGGGGTATGAGCAGTTCTTC. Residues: CASSPWDTTGYEQFF.

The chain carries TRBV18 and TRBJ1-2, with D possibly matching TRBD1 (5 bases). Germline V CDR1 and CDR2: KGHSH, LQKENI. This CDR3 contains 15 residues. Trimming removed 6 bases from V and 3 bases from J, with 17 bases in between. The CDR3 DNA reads TGTGCCAGCTCGGCCTCGGGACCCTCGGACTATGGCTACACCTTC. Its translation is CASSASGPSDYGYTF.

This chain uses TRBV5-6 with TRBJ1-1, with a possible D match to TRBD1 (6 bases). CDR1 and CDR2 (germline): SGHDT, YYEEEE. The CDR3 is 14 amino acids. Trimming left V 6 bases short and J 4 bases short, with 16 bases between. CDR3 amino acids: CASTSWGGRTEAFF. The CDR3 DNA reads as TGTGCCAGCACTTCCTGGGGGGGCCGCACTGAAGCTTTCTTT.

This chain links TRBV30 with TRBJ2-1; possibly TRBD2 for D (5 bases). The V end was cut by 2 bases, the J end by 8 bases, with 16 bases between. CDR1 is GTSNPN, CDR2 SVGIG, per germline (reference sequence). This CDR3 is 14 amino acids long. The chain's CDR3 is CAWSHFLWRDEQFF. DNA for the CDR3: TGTGCCTGGAGTCATTTTCTATGGCGGGATGAGCAGTTCTTC.

The CDR3 protein is CASRDHTDTQYF. The CDR3 DNA sequence: TGTGCCAGTAGGGACCACACAGATACGCAGTATTTT. V usage is TRBV27 and J usage is TRBJ2-3; D is possibly TRBD1 or TRBD2 (5 bases each). V lost 9 bases, J lost 2 bases, and 9 bases lay in between. CDR1 and CDR2 from the germline V gene are MNHEY and SMNVEV (reference sequence). The CDR3 runs to 12 residues.

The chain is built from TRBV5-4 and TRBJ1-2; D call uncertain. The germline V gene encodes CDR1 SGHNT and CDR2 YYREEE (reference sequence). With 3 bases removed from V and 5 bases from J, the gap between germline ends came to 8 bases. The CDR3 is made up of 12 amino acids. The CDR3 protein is CASSSDGYGYTF. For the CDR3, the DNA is TGTGCCAGCAGCTCAGACGGATATGGCTACACCTTC.

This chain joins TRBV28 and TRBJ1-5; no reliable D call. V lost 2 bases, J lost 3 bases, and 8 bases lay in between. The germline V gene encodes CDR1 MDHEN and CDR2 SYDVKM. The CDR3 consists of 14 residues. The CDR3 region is CASSLRQVNQPQHF. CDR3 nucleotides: TGTGCCAGCAGTTTAAGGCAGGTCAATCAGCCCCAGCATTTT.

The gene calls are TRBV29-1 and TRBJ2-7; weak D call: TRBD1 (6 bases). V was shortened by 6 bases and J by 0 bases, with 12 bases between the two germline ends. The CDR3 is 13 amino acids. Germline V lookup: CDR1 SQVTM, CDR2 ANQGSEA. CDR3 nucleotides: TGCAGCGTAGGCAGGGGCGACTCCTACGAGCAGTACTTC. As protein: CSVGRGDSYEQYF.

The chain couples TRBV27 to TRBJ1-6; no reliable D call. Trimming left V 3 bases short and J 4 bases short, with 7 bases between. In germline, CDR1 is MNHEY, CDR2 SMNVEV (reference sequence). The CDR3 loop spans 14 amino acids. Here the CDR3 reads CASSFRHYNSPLHF. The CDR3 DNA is TGTGCCAGCAGTTTCCGGCATTATAATTCACCCCTCCACTTT.

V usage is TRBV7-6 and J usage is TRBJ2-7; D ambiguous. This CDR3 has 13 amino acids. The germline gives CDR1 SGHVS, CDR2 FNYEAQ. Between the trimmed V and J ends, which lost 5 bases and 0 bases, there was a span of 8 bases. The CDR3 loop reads CASSTSDSYEQYF. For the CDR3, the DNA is TGTGCCAGCAGCACCAGTGACTCCTACGAGCAGTACTTC. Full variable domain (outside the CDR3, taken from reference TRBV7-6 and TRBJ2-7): GAGVSQSPRYKVTKRGQDVALRCDPISGHVSLYWYRQALGQGPEFLTYFNYEAQQDKSGLPNDRFSAERPEGSISTLTIQRTEQRDSAMYRCASSTSDSYEQYFGPGTRLTVT.

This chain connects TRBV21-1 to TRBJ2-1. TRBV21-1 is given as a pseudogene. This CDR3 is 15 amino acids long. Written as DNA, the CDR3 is TGTGCCAGCAGCAAAGATAGCAGGTCAGTCCATGAGCAGTTCTTC. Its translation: CASSKDSRSVHEQFF.

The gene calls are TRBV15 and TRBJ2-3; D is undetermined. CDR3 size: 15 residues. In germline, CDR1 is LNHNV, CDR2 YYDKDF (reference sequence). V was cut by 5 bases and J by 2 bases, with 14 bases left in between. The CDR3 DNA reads TGTGCCACCAGCGCTAAGCTTGCCCCCACAGATACGCAGTATTTT. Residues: CATSAKLAPTDTQYF.

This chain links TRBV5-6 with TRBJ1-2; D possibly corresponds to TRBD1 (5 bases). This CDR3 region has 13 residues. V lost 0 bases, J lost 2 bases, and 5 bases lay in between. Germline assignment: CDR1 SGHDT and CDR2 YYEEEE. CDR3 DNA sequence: TGTGCCAGCAGCTTGGGGGGGAACTATGGCTACACCTTC. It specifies CASSLGGNYGYTF.